This TCR beta chain was recorded in a study of blood T cell repertoires in COVID-19. Study background: The analysed material was cDNA or gDNA that came from T cells, B-cell-depleted T cells, or PBMCs.

TCRdb keeps only in-frame clones here, not all; method: immunoSEQ multiplex PCR. The table has 200,000 to 250,000 clones, 88% seen once; the top ten hold over 3.5%. Which cohort a participant joined came from the clinical history participants gave. Per germline, CDR1 SEHNR and CDR2 FQNEAQ (reference sequence). V was cut by 4 bases and J by 3 bases, with 10 bases left in between. CDR3 length equals 13 residues. The receptor's source is a woman in her 30s who had been exposed to COVID-19. The chain couples TRBV7-9 to TRBJ2-7; perhaps TRBD1 as D (5 bases). Input material: PBMCs or T cells enriched from blood (not recorded which). The CDR3 nucleotides read TGTGCCAGCAGCTCGTGGGGCATCTACGAGCAGTACTTC. The encoded protein is CASSSWGIYEQYF.